This TCR beta chain was captured in a study of tumor and adjacent non-tumor tissue in lung cancer. Overall study results and limits: Tumor tissue had significantly higher TCR diversity than normal lung. Tumor repertoires had a smaller top 100 clone share than normal lung.

The length of the CDR3 is 13 residues. The V end lost 7 bases, the J end lost 7 bases, and 17 bases lay between the germline ends. CDR1 and CDR2 from the germline V gene are SQVTM and ANQGSEA. This clonotype occurred many times. Its antigen is still unknown. RNA was extracted from bulk tissue without any cell sorting. More than 3 cm separated this lung sample from the edge of the tumor. A modified ARM-PCR protocol with three rounds of nested PCR amplified TCRbeta. TCRdb re-called the multiplex PCR reads through MiXCR, storing one row per CDR3 protein. The table shows about 67,000 distinct CDR3 sequences, with 76% occurring only once.

The V gene is TRBV29-1, the J gene TRBJ2-1; the D gene is possibly TRBD2 (5 bases). Sequencing was performed on distant non-tumor lung tissue. The clonotype was recovered from a man aged 60 to 69 with non-small cell lung cancer. CDR3 sequence reads: CSARAQQGNEQFF. The CDR3 nucleotides are TGCAGCGCGCGGGCGCAACAAGGGAATGAGCAGTTCTTC.